A selection of T cell receptor beta chains follows, all from one sample in a study of T cell responses to AZD1222 COVID-19 vaccine. Sequenced by immunoSEQ multiplex PCR; TCRdb stores in-frame clones only, minus some. The profile covers more than 90,000 clones, with roughly 87% appearing a single time and 16% taken by the ten largest. The sample in question was peripheral blood, obtained on day 0 of AZD1222 vaccination. The receptor source for this set is an adult in good health. Both conserved end residues are part of each CDR3. The D gene is left open where the match is weak. Rows give clone size only sometimes, using once, few, many, or a class for an expanded clone.

TRBJ2-7 . TRBD2 TRBV27 CASSSSSGGSYEQYF TGTGCCAGCAGTTCGTCTAGCGGGGGCTCCTACGAGCAGTACTTC
TRBJ2-1 . TRBD2 TRBV5-1 CASSSTLKLAGGYNEQFF TGCGCCAGCAGCTCAACCCTAAAACTAGCGGGAGGGTACAATGAGCAGTTCTTC
TRBJ1-1 . . TRBV25-1 CATRSMNTEAFF TGTGCCACCCGATCCATGAACACTGAAGCTTTCTTT
TRBJ1-2 . TRBD1 TRBV24-1 CATSDRTGGGGYTF TGTGCCACCAGTGATCGGACAGGGGGCGGTGGCTACACCTTC
TRBJ1-1 . TRBD1 TRBV3-1/TRBV3-2 CASSHLAGGTEAFF TGTGCCAGCAGCCACCTTGCAGGGGGCACTGAAGCTTTCTTT
TRBJ1-6 . . TRBV5-1 CASSPTEGSSPLHF TGCGCCAGCAGCCCAACCGAGGGGAGTTCACCCCTCCACTTT
TRBJ1-2 . . TRBV2 CASRSRDSSGYTF TGTGCCAGCAGGTCCAGGGATTCCTCCGGCTACACCTTC
TRBJ2-3 . . TRBV5-8 CASSAAGGTGSTDTQYF TGTGCCAGCAGCGCGGCGGGAGGGACAGGGAGCACAGATACGCAGTATTTT
TRBJ2-1 . TRBD2 TRBV5-1 CASSLASTSDEEQFF TGCGCCAGCAGCTTGGCGTCAACTAGCGACGAGGAGCAGTTCTTC
TRBJ1-5 . . TRBV28 CASRIVGGTQPQHF TGTGCCAGCAGAATAGTAGGGGGGACTCAGCCCCAGCATTTT
TRBJ1-5 . . TRBV10-1 CATPRGTNQPQHF TGCGCCACCCCCCGTGGCACAAATCAGCCCCAGCATTTT
TRBJ1-2 . . TRBV5-6 CASSYRDLNYGYTF TGTGCCAGCAGCTACAGGGACCTTAACTATGGCTACACCTTC
TRBJ2-1 . TRBD1 TRBV2 CANGDRGSYNEQFF TGTGCCAACGGGGACAGGGGGTCCTACAATGAGCAGTTCTTC
TRBJ2-2 . . TRBV5-6 CASSLSKVANTGELFF TGTGCCAGCAGCTTGTCCAAGGTAGCGAACACCGGGGAGCTGTTTTTT
TRBJ1-5 . . TRBV28 CASRGGSNQPQHF TGTGCCAGCCGGGGGGGTAGCAATCAGCCCCAGCATTTT
TRBJ1-3 . . TRBV24-1 CATSDGIGNTIYF TGTGCCACCAGTGACGGGATTGGAAACACCATATATTTT
TRBJ1-6 medium-sized TRBD1 TRBV30 CAWTQVGQESSPLHF TGTGCCTGGACCCAGGTGGGACAGGAGTCTTCACCCCTCCACTTT
TRBJ2-2 . . TRBV6-1 CASSERYDRDTGELFF TGTGCCAGCAGCGAAAGGTATGACCGAGACACCGGGGAGCTGTTTTTT
TRBJ2-7 . TRBD1 TRBV6-1 CASSEGTGGVYEQYF TGTGCCAGCAGTGAAGGGACAGGGGGCGTCTACGAGCAGTACTTC
TRBJ2-1 once . TRBV25-1 CASSRETFYNEQFF TGTGCCAGCAGCCGAGAGACCTTCTACAATGAGCAGTTCTTC
TRBJ1-5 . . TRBV30 CAWSDGRGNQPQHF TGTGCCTGGAGTGATGGCAGGGGCAATCAGCCCCAGCATTTT
TRBJ1-4 . TRBD1 TRBV5-6 CASSLLGTGGEGEKLFF TGTGCCAGCAGCTTGTTGGGGACAGGGGGCGAGGGTGAAAAACTGTTTTTT
TRBJ2-1 once . TRBV27 CASSLYERNEQFF TGTGCCAGCAGTTTATATGAACGCAATGAGCAGTTCTTC
TRBJ1-2 . . TRBV7-2 CASSLLGVGGYTF TGTGCCAGCAGCTTACTGGGAGTCGGGGGCTACACCTTC